Following are 21 T cell receptor beta chains from one sample sequenced in a study of blood T cells in healthy people across ages (dated by TCRdb to 2014 to 2015). The library was generated by 5' RACE. These reads were obtained on an Illumina HiSeq 2500. A second PCR of about 6 to 11 cycles was performed with a sample-barcoded 5' primer and a J-beta primer mix. Clones were called with MiXCR by TCRdb after fastp trimmed the public reads at Q25, and only in-frame beta chains were retained. Each record represents a unique CDR3 protein, reported with the most common genes and DNA among its rows. The sample has about 1.8 million distinct CDR3 sequences on record, roughly 52% of them singletons. The ten largest account for 2.1% of the sample. Sequenced material: blood. The receptors stem from a middle-aged woman in good health.

CDR3 DNA sequence: TGCGCCAGCAGCCAAGATGGGGCCCCCTACAATGAGCAGTTCTTC. This codes for CASSQDGAPYNEQFF. The V call is TRBV4-3, the J call TRBJ2-1; tentative D call: TRBD1 (5 bases). The V and J ends lost 0 bases and 2 bases respectively, with 8 bases between them. Germline lookup yields CDR1 LGHNA and CDR2 YSLEER. The CDR3 has 15 residues.

CDR3 sequence (DNA): TGCGCCAGCAGCCAGAGGGACAACCAAGAGACCCAGTACTTC. Amino acid sequence: CASSQRDNQETQYF. This chain joins TRBV4-1 and TRBJ2-5; D perhaps matches TRBD1 (6 bases). In germline, CDR1 is MGHRA, CDR2 YSYEKL. The CDR3 has 14 amino acids. Between the trimmed V and J ends, which lost 3 bases and 0 bases, there was a span of 8 bases.

The chain couples TRBV11-2 to TRBJ2-3; D assignment may be TRBD1 or TRBD2 (5 bases each). The germline V and J ends were trimmed by 1 base and 5 bases, with 13 bases remaining between them. The CDR3 consists of 15 residues. Germline V lookup: CDR1 SGHAT, CDR2 FQNNGV. As DNA, the CDR3 is TGTGCCAGCAGCTTAGTCTGGGCAGGGAGAGATACGCAGTATTTT. This encodes CASSLVWAGRDTQYF.

This clonotype was counted between two and nine times. The gene calls are TRBV25-1 and TRBJ1-2; D uncertain. V lost 3 bases and J 0 bases, leaving 11 bases between the germline ends. This CDR3 spans 15 amino acids. CDR1 MGHDK and CDR2 SYGVNS come from the germline V gene. Written as DNA, the CDR3 is TGTGCCAGCAGTGATTTAACCATGGCTAACTATGGCTACACCTTC. This encodes CASSDLTMANYGYTF.

This clonotype appeared once. DNA of the CDR3: TGCGCCAGCAGCTTGGTCGGGACTACGGAGGGGAATGGCTACACCTTC. Residues: CASSLVGTTEGNGYTF. The chain is built from TRBV5-1 and TRBJ1-2; D is possibly TRBD1 (5 bases). The germline V gene has CDR1 SGHRS and CDR2 YFSETQ. The V gene lost 0 bases and the J gene lost 6 bases, with 18 bases spanning the gap. CDR3 length: 16 residues.

Ten or more counts support this clonotype. The rearrangement uses TRBV5-1 and TRBJ2-1; weak D call: TRBD2 (6 bases). The ends were cut back, 5 bases at V and 9 bases at J, with 15 bases in the middle. The CDR3 loop spans 13 amino acids. The germline V gene encodes CDR1 SGHRS and CDR2 YFSETQ. The DNA for the CDR3 is TGCGCCAGCAGGCGGGACGCTGGGGTTGAGCAGTTCTTC. Its protein product is CASRRDAGVEQFF.

The chain links TRBV10-2 to TRBJ2-7; 7 bases are shared with TRBD2. J lost 2 bases, V lost 7 bases, and 8 bases had no gene match. Germline values: CDR1 WSHSY, CDR2 SAAADI. This CDR3 contains 14 residues. The CDR3 is CASTARLAPYEQYF. The DNA of the CDR3 is TGCGCCAGCACCGCGAGACTAGCACCCTACGAGCAGTACTTC.

This clonotype was observed a handful of times. The rearrangement links TRBV20-1 to TRBJ1-4; perhaps TRBD1 as D (5 bases). Deletions cut 2 bases from V and 3 bases from J, with 7 bases between. This CDR3 spans 13 amino acids. Germline CDR1 reads DFQATT; CDR2 reads SNEGSKA (reference sequence). CDR3 sequence reads: CSARRDPNEKLFF. The CDR3 coding sequence is TGCAGTGCTAGAAGGGACCCTAATGAAAAACTGTTTTTT.

This clonotype occurred a few times. The chain recombines TRBV4-3 with TRBJ1-2; D may be TRBD1 (5 bases). The CDR3 sequence is 16 residues long. The germline CDR1 and CDR2 sequences are LGHNA and YSLEER. V was cut by 1 base and J by 7 bases, with 19 bases left in between. DNA of the CDR3: TGCGCCAGCAGCCAAGTGATGGGGGGAATGGAAGGTGGCTACACCTTC. This gives the protein CASSQVMGGMEGGYTF.

The chain couples TRBV20-1 to TRBJ2-1; D uncertain. Germline lookup yields CDR1 DFQATT and CDR2 SNEGSKA (reference sequence). The CDR3 totals 13 residues. Deletions cut 4 bases from V and 7 bases from J, with 14 bases between. This CDR3 reads CSATLRVLNEQFF. The CDR3 DNA follows: TGCAGTGCTACTCTCAGAGTTTTAAATGAGCAGTTCTTC.

This rearrangement joins TRBV27 to TRBJ1-4; 9 bases align to TRBD1. This CDR3 contains 15 residues. Trimming removed 5 bases from V and 6 bases from J; junction bases left unmatched: 7. Looked up from germline, CDR1 is MNHEY and CDR2 is SMNVEV (reference sequence). The CDR3 coding sequence is TGTGCCAGCAGTCAACAGGGGGCAGGGTATGAAAAACTGTTTTTT. Its protein product is CASSQQGAGYEKLFF. Full variable domain (rest looked up from reference TRBV27 and TRBJ1-4): EAQVTQNPRYLITVTGKKLTVTCSQNMNHEYMSWYRQDPGLGLRQIYYSMNVEVTDKGDVPEGYKVSRKEKRNFPLILESPSPNQTSLYFCASSQQGAGYEKLFFGSGTQLSVL.

V is TRBV6-2 or TRBV6-3 and J is TRBJ1-2; TRBD1 agrees at 11 bases. CDR1 and CDR2 from the germline V gene are MNHEY and SVGEGT. Trimming cost V 4 bases and J 3 bases; bases outside gene matches: 7. The length of the CDR3 is 16 residues. The CDR3 here is CASSSGQGAHHYGYTF. CDR3 coding DNA: TGTGCCAGCAGTTCTGGACAGGGGGCGCATCACTATGGCTACACCTTC.

The sample holds a few counts of this clonotype. The chain carries TRBV7-2 and TRBJ2-3; TRBD1 is a possible D gene (5 bases). Deletions cut 5 bases from V and 0 bases from J, with 9 bases between. CDR3 length equals 14 residues. From germline, CDR1 is SGHTA and CDR2 FQGNSA. The CDR3, as DNA: TGTGCCAGCAGCCTACAGGAGAGCACAGATACGCAGTATTTT. Protein sequence: CASSLQESTDTQYF.

This clonotype has more than one count but fewer than ten. The rearrangement uses TRBV5-1 and TRBJ2-3; 8 bases are shared with TRBD2. The CDR3 is 16 amino acids. Per germline, CDR1 SGHRS and CDR2 YFSETQ. The J segment lost 0 bases and the V segment lost 8 bases, leaving 11 bases of the junction unmatched. CDR3 amino acids: CARGSIAGLSTDTQYF. In nucleotides, the CDR3 is TGCGCCAGGGGAAGTATAGCGGGACTAAGCACAGATACGCAGTATTTT.

The genes are TRBV19 and TRBJ1-2; 7 nucleotides match TRBD1. The germline V gene encodes CDR1 LNHDA and CDR2 SQIVND (reference sequence). J was trimmed by 6 bases and V by 6 bases; bases with no gene match: 10. The CDR3 runs 14 residues. In DNA, the CDR3 is TGTGCCAGTAGGTTGACAGGGAATCTTAATGGCTACACCTTC. Translation gives CASRLTGNLNGYTF. Full variable domain (outside the CDR3, taken from reference TRBV19 and TRBJ1-2): DGGITQSPKYLFRKEGQNVTLSCEQNLNHDAMYWYRQDPGQGLRLIYYSQIVNDFQKGDIAEGYSVSREKKESFPLTVTSAQKNPTAFYLCASRLTGNLNGYTFGSGTRLTVV.

CDR3 DNA: TGTGCCAGCAGTTACAATAGGGTTGGCGAGCAGTACTTC. It encodes CASSYNRVGEQYF. The genes are TRBV6-6 and TRBJ2-5; no reliable D call. Matching the DNA end better, TRBJ2-7 makes the J call doubtful. The germline V gene has CDR1 MNHNY and CDR2 SVGAGI (reference sequence). The CDR3 consists of 13 residues.

This clonotype was detected a few times. Since a much larger clone is just one base distant, this may be a read error. The chain joins TRBV9 to TRBJ2-6, with no clear D. V was pared by 0 bases and J by 2 bases, with 6 bases between. The CDR3 is made up of 15 amino acids. Germline lookup yields CDR1 SGDLS and CDR2 YYNGEE. Here the CDR3 DNA reads TGTGCCAGCAGCGTAGTAGGGACTGGGGCCAACGTCCTGACTTTC. Translated, it gives CASSVVGTGANVLTF.

The CDR3 coding sequence is TGCGCCAGCAGCTATAACAGGGTAGGGATAGTAGGCACAGATACGCAGTATTTT. Translating gives CASSYNRVGIVGTDTQYF. The chain couples TRBV5-1 to TRBJ2-3; the D gene is possibly TRBD1 (6 bases). The CDR3 length is 18 residues. The germline V gene encodes CDR1 SGHRS and CDR2 YFSETQ. Trimming removed 3 bases from V and 1 base from J, with 21 bases in between. The full variable domain, its missing parts supplied by reference TRBV5-1 and TRBJ2-3, is KAGVTQTPRYLIKTRGQQVTLSCSPISGHRSVSWYQQTPGQGLQFLFEYFSETQRNKGNFPGRFSGRQFSNSRSEMNVSTLELGDSALYLCASSYNRVGIVGTDTQYFGPGTRLTVL.

This rearrangement joins TRBV20-1 to TRBJ2-1, with 10 positions matching TRBD1. This CDR3 is 13 amino acids long. Germline trimming cut 3 bases from V and 10 bases from J; bases unmatched to any gene: 6. Per germline, CDR1 DFQATT and CDR2 SNEGSKA (reference sequence). As DNA, the CDR3 is TGCAGTGCTAGGGGACAGGGGTTTTACGAGCAGTTCTTC. Its protein product is CSARGQGFYEQFF.

The sample holds a few counts of this clonotype. This sequence joins TRBV9 and TRBJ1-2; TRBD1 matches 9 bases. Germline V gene lookup returns CDR1 SGDLS and CDR2 YYNGEE. Trimming cost V 3 bases and J 6 bases; bases outside gene matches: 6. The CDR3 is 14 residues long. CDR3 protein: CASSALTGGDGYTF. The DNA for the CDR3 is TGTGCCAGCAGCGCTCTCACAGGGGGCGATGGCTACACCTTC.

The CDR3 protein is CASRTGTGGRATQYF. DNA of the CDR3: TGTGCCAGCAGAACCGGGACAGGGGGCCGAGCTACGCAGTATTTT. The V and J genes are TRBV12-3 or TRBV12-4 and TRBJ2-3; 12 positions match TRBD1. CDR3 length: 15 amino acids. V lost 6 bases, J lost 8 bases, and 9 bases stayed unmatched.